The 15 T cell receptor beta chains reported below all come from one sample, sequenced in a study of esophageal squamous cell carcinoma under preoperative chemotherapy. The time point was: before preoperative PTX-NDP chemotherapy. TCRdb re-analysed the PCR reads in MiXCR, keeping a single row per CDR3 protein. Found here are thousands of distinct CDR3 sequences, more than 25% of them singletons; the top ten hold roughly 13%. The sample was taken from a patient given preoperative chemotherapy. These receptors originate from a human donor with esophageal squamous cell carcinoma. The donor label of this sample is uncertain.

About this clonotype: One end of the junction varies from germline; a read error may be responsible. The chain links TRBV6-1 to TRBJ2-7; the match to TRBD2 covers 8 bases. The germline V gene has CDR1 MNHNS and CDR2 SASEGT. The CDR3 totals 16 residues. The CDR3 nucleotides are TGTGCCAGCAGCGTAAGCCCGAGCGGGAGTTACAATGAGCAGGTCTTC. This sequence encodes CASSVSPSGSYNEQVF.

This clonotype showed up many times. The chain links TRBV27 to TRBJ2-1, with 10 bases lining up with TRBD2. The end of the DNA fits TRBJ2-5 better, so the J call may be wrong. Germline loops: CDR1 MNHEY, CDR2 SMNVEV (reference sequence). The CDR3 sequence is 16 residues long. The chain's CDR3 is CASSLSLAGVRETQYF. The CDR3 coding sequence is TGTGCCAGCAGTTTATCCCTAGCGGGAGTTAGGGAGACCCAGTACTTC.

This clonotype appeared many times. As DNA, the CDR3 is TGTGCCAGCAGCTTAGTGGGTCCGATTAATTCACCCCTCCACTTT. It yields the protein CASSLVGPINSPLHF. The rearrangement links TRBV7-2 to TRBJ1-6, with D unresolved. CDR1 and CDR2 from the germline V gene are SGHTA and FQGNSA. The ends were cut back, 1 base at V and 6 bases at J, with 10 bases in the middle. The CDR3 consists of 15 residues.

This clonotype has ten or more counts. The CDR3 region is CASSDGRGRETQYF. CDR3 nucleotides: TGTGCCAGCAGCGATGGGAGGGGCCGGGAGACCCAGTACTTC. This sequence joins TRBV7-2 and TRBJ2-5, with 7 nucleotides matching TRBD2. V dropped 5 bases and J dropped 5; count of bases not matched to a gene: 8. CDR1 and CDR2 (germline): SGHTA, FQGNSA. This CDR3 comprises 14 residues.

This clonotype is termed medium-sized. V is TRBV12-3 or TRBV12-4 and J is TRBJ2-4, with a possible D match to TRBD1 (6 bases). The length of the CDR3 is 16 residues. Between the trimmed V and J ends, which lost 3 bases and 0 bases, there was a span of 12 bases. CDR3 amino acids: CASSFVRQAAKNIQYF. The CDR3 DNA sequence: TGTGCCAGCAGTTTTGTTAGACAGGCAGCCAAAAACATTCAGTACTTC.

This clonotype came up many times. CDR3 residues: CASSYSNRGREFF. In nucleotides, the CDR3 is TGTGCCAGCAGTTACTCGAATCGGGGACGAGAGTTCTTC. The rearrangement uses TRBV6-5 and TRBJ2-1; D tentatively fits TRBD1 or TRBD2 (5 bases each). V lost 0 bases to trimming and J lost 14 bases, with 14 bases between them. The germline V gene has CDR1 MNHEY and CDR2 SVGAGI. The CDR3 spans 13 residues.

Relative to its sample, this clonotype is medium-sized (0.01 to 0.1%). This chain links TRBV6-1 with TRBJ2-1; tentatively, D is TRBD2 (6 bases). The J call may be wrong; the DNA end is better matched by TRBJ2-7. The germline V gene has CDR1 MNHNS and CDR2 SASEGT. The CDR3 has 16 amino acids. The CDR3 DNA follows: TGTGCCAGCAGTGAATTGGAGGGGTCGGTTTCCTACGAGCAGTACTTC. Protein: CASSELEGSVSYEQYF.

This clonotype was seen at least ten times. The chain couples TRBV7-8 to TRBJ2-2; the match to TRBD2 covers 11 bases. Germline CDR1 is SGHVS and CDR2 is FQNEAQ. This CDR3 is built from 18 residues. V was pared by 5 bases and J by 5 bases, with 13 bases of the junction left unmatched. Written as DNA, the CDR3 is TGTGCCAGCAGCGCCCCTAGCGGGAGGAACGTGGAGACCGGGGAGCTGTTTTTT. Its protein product is CASSAPSGRNVETGELFF.

With regard to this clonotype: The junction shows a germline mismatch at one end, possibly a read error. This chain links TRBV6-1 with TRBJ2-1, with TRBD2 matching over 8 bases. This CDR3 is 15 amino acids long. Germline V gives CDR1 MNHNS, CDR2 SASEGT. The CDR3 protein is CASSRSGSSCNERYF. The CDR3 DNA reads as TGTGCCAGCAGTAGGAGCGGGAGCTCCTGCAATGAGCGGTACTTC.

This clonotype has at least ten counts. The J gene is TRBJ2-2, the V gene TRBV11-3, with 11 bases identical to TRBD2. J lost 2 bases, V lost 4 bases, and 3 bases had no gene match. In germline, CDR1 is SGHNT, CDR2 YENEEA. This CDR3 is 16 amino acids long. The CDR3 DNA reads TGTGCCAGCAGCTCGGGACTAGCGGTAAACACCGGGGAGCTGTTTTTT. Its protein product is CASSSGLAVNTGELFF.

This clonotype was seen a handful of times. Being one base from a much bigger clone, this may be a read error. The chain joins TRBV7-8 to TRBJ2-3, with D perhaps being TRBD1 or TRBD2 (6 bases each). The J call may be incorrect, as the DNA end agrees better with TRBJ2-7. Germline CDR1 is SGHVS and CDR2 is FQNEAQ. The CDR3 sequence is 16 residues long. This CDR3 reads CASSRGLDRFYNEQYF. CDR3 nucleotide sequence: TGTGCCAGCAGCCGGGGGCTGGACCGATTCTACAATGAGCAGTACTTC.

This clonotype was seen many times. V usage is TRBV11-1 and J usage is TRBJ2-1; TRBD2 matches at 13 bases. The trim removed 6 bases at V and 13 bases at J, leaving 15 bases unmatched. CDR1 and CDR2 (germline): SGHAT, FQDESV (reference sequence). CDR3 length: 16 amino acids. DNA for the CDR3: TGTGCCAGCAGTTCGGGACTAGCGGGACGGGTCGGGACCCAGTTCTTC. Amino acids: CASSSGLAGRVGTQFF. The full variable domain, completed using reference TRBV11-1 and TRBJ2-1, is EAEVAQSPRYKITEKSQAVAFWCDPISGHATLYWYRQILGQGPELLVQFQDESVVDDSQLPKDRFSAERLKGVDSTLKIQPAELGDSAMYLCASSSGLAGRVGTQFFGPGTRLTVL.

This clonotype is medium-sized by share. This may stem from a read error, because a much larger clone lies one nucleotide away. The V gene is TRBV6-1, the J gene TRBJ2-1, with D possibly being TRBD1 or TRBD2 (5 bases each). V lost 2 bases and J lost 10, with 12 bases in between. Per the germline V gene, CDR1 is MNHNS and CDR2 is SASEGT. CDR3 length equals 13 residues. The CDR3 here is CASSEFGTYEQFF. In nucleotides, the CDR3 is TGTGCCAGCAGTGAATTCGGGACCTACGAGCAGTTCTTC.

This clonotype is labeled as medium-sized. V is TRBV7-6 and J is TRBJ2-7, with D possibly being TRBD2 (6 bases). The CDR3 sequence is 16 residues long. The germline CDR1 and CDR2 sequences are SGHVS and FNYEAQ. Trimming left V 4 bases short and J 0 bases short, with 16 bases between. CDR3 sequence: CASSSAGSGGSYEQYF. CDR3 coding DNA: TGTGCCAGCAGCTCCGCGGGGAGCGGCGGCTCCTACGAGCAGTACTTC.

This clonotype was seen ten or more times. The rearrangement links TRBV6-1 to TRBJ1-2; possible D gene TRBD1, 5 bases. The CDR3 extends over 16 amino acids. Germline values: CDR1 MNHNS, CDR2 SASEGT. Trimming removed 0 bases at V and 0 bases at J, with 11 bases between. In DNA form, the CDR3 reads TGTGCCAGCAGTGAAGCGGGACTGCCAGCTAACTATGGCTACACCTTC. Protein product: CASSEAGLPANYGYTF.